This T cell receptor beta chain was captured by sequencing in a study of cytomegalovirus exposure and HLA in healthy donors. V trimming: 4 bases; J trimming: 0 bases; junction bases outside the gene matches: 7. The germline V gene has CDR1 MGHDK and CDR2 SYGVNS. This CDR3 has 18 residues. The study ran its PCR with 60 Vbeta and 13 Jbeta primers. This table comes from immunoSEQ multiplex PCR, and its TCRdb copy is limited to in-frame clones, with some not included. The sample lists 80,000 to 90,000 clones; roughly 80% were seen once. Sequencing input: PBMCs. The chain has TRBV25-1 and TRBJ2-3, with TRBD2 matching 13 bases. The TCR was taken from a man in his forties in good health and CMV-seronegative. CDR3 loop: CASSVPGLAGSSTDTQYF. Here the CDR3 DNA reads TGTGCCAGCAGTGTTCCGGGACTAGCGGGATCGAGCACAGATACGCAGTATTTT.